Listed below are T cell receptor beta chains from one sample, sequenced in a study of cytomegalovirus exposure and HLA in healthy donors. Sequencing used immunoSEQ multiplex PCR; TCRdb keeps in-frame clones, though not all of them. The table records about 120,000 clones, over 75% of them present only once. Sequencing input: PBMCs. The receptors were sampled from a woman younger than 30 in good health and CMV-seropositive. The conserved cysteine and the conserved F or W are not part of the CDR3 here. D genes are given only for firm matches.

j_gene | v_gene | d_gene | CDR3aa
TRBJ2-7 | TRBV27 | TRBD1 | ASRTGTGPYEQY
TRBJ1-1 | TRBV9 | TRBD1 | ASSVEHRGTEAF
TRBJ2-1 | TRBV27 | TRBD2 | ASSLTSGGAHEQF
TRBJ1-1 | TRBV27 | - | ASSLDRTHEAF
TRBJ1-5 | TRBV7-2 | TRBD1 | ASSSGQGVSSNQPQH
TRBJ1-1 | TRBV18 | - | ASSPSRANTEAF
TRBJ2-1 | TRBV5-1 | TRBD1 | ASSLGQGAGNEQF
TRBJ2-7 | TRBV5-1 | - | ASSLAQGRTYEQY
TRBJ1-2 | TRBV7-3 | TRBD1 | ASSSGTGDGYT
TRBJ1-1 | TRBV4-1 | TRBD1 | ASSQITGTGENTEAF
TRBJ1-1 | TRBV6-7 | TRBD1 | ASISWDRGHRSEAF
TRBJ1-2 | TRBV6-5 | TRBD1 | ASRMDRFYGYT
TRBJ2-7 | TRBV15 | - | ATSREGEAHEQY
TRBJ1-5 | TRBV5-1 | - | ASSLGSGNQPQH
TRBJ1-5 | TRBV19 | TRBD1 | ASSISGDSRNQPQH
TRBJ1-1 | TRBV7-9 | - | ASSLTQLMNTEAF
TRBJ2-1 | TRBV6-1 | - | ASSEAQGGGRMGQF
TRBJ1-3 | TRBV2 | TRBD1 | ASSELDRGGNTIY
TRBJ1-5 | TRBV21-1 | - | ASSTVRGQGQPQH
TRBJ2-7 | TRBV7-2 | TRBD1 | ASSYGLYTGAGYEQY
TRBJ2-3 | TRBV10-1 | - | ASSESSPKRTDTQY
TRBJ2-4 | TRBV29-1 | TRBD2 | SVELWASGENIQY
TRBJ2-2 | TRBV10-2 | TRBD2 | ASSGTRGTGELF
TRBJ2-1 | TRBV5-1 | TRBD2 | ASSFGTSNEQF
TRBJ2-1 | TRBV19 | - | ASTRPPSFEQF
TRBJ1-2 | TRBV6-1 | - | ASSEVGWTEEYGYT
TRBJ2-2 | TRBV5-6 | - | ASSLAQGTGELF
TRBJ2-2 | TRBV28 | - | ASSFLEGTGELF
TRBJ1-1 | TRBV27 | - | ASSLRHPNTEAF
TRBJ1-1 | TRBV7-2 | - | ASSLDMNTEAF
TRBJ2-3 | TRBV4-1 | TRBD1 | ASSQVAQGVDTQY
TRBJ2-6 | TRBV5-6 | - | ASTRWGANVLT
TRBJ2-6 | TRBV4-1 | - | ASTSGSKVSGANVLT
TRBJ1-1 | TRBV6-1 | - | ASSNKRGGTEAF
TRBJ1-5 | TRBV28 | TRBD1 | ASRDRSTGPQH
TRBJ2-1 | TRBV9 | TRBD1 | ASSVGGTGGNEQF
TRBJ2-1 | TRBV7-2 | - | ASSRRELGSYNEQF
TRBJ2-7 | TRBV6-1 | - | ATTLGGSSYEQY
TRBJ1-2 | TRBV18 | TRBD1 | ASSPPLGTAGYGYT
TRBJ1-1 | TRBV6-1 | - | ASSVRQVTVSNTEAF